This TCR beta chain was captured by sequencing in a study of post-analysis software for immune sequencing data. This CDR3 region has 15 residues. The germline V gene encodes CDR1 DFQATT and CDR2 SNEGSKA (reference sequence). Unmatched junction bases numbered 5, after V lost 4 bases and J lost 0 bases. Worth noting for this clonotype: Its antigen is undetermined.

Libraries were made from TCR beta cDNA, and they carried unique molecular identifiers. TCRdb re-called the PCR reads through MiXCR, storing one row per CDR3 protein. This sample has 750,000 to 950,000 distinct CDR3 sequences; under 70% occur once, and the top ten carry roughly 4.4%. Notes on the study in general: Normalized Chao1 diversity was significantly lower in multiple sclerosis patients than in controls. In patients, about 5 TRBV segments were more frequent than in controls, with TRBV5-6, TRBV5-1 and TRBV20-1 among them. Under the F measure, samples that were prepared in one batch clustered strongly together.

This clonotype was obtained from a girl aged 10-17 years with multiple sclerosis. This rearrangement joins TRBV20-1 to TRBJ1-4; 7 nucleotides line up with TRBD1. The source material was blood. The CDR3 region has the DNA TGCAGTGCTACCGGGACAGAGTCAACTAATGAAAAACTGTTTTTT. Amino acid sequence: CSATGTESTNEKLFF.